The 27 T cell receptor beta chains presented below share a single source sample, sequenced in a study of blood T cells in healthy people across ages. The second PCR ran about 6 to 11 cycles with a sample-barcoded 5' primer and J-beta primers. TCRdb independently ran MiXCR on the 5' RACE reads; one entry per CDR3 protein. The sample carries approximately 770,000 distinct CDR3 sequences, over 45% recorded once. Input material: blood. The receptors derive from a man between 25 and 39 years old in good health.

The chain combines TRBV29-1 with TRBJ2-4; 7 bases line up with TRBD2. The DNA end is more similar to TRBJ2-7, so the J call may be wrong. This CDR3 spans 15 amino acids. The germline CDR1 and CDR2 sequences are SQVTM and ANQGSEA. Written as DNA, the CDR3 is TGCAGCGTTGAAGATCGGGGAGGGAAGCCCTACGAGCAGTACTTC. This sequence encodes CSVEDRGGKPYEQYF.

The rearrangement joins TRBV29-1 to TRBJ2-3; D gene ambiguous. This CDR3 is built from 14 residues. Germline V gene data show CDR1 as SQVTM and CDR2 as ANQGSEA. V was shortened by 4 bases and J by 4 bases, with 15 bases between the two germline ends. This CDR3 is CSVGMAALPDTQYF. The CDR3 DNA follows: TGCAGCGTTGGGATGGCAGCACTCCCAGATACGCAGTATTTT.

The chain couples TRBV7-9 to TRBJ1-1; D might be TRBD1 (5 bases). Germline lookup yields CDR1 SEHNR and CDR2 FQNEAQ (reference sequence). V was shortened by 5 bases and J by 8 bases, with 18 bases between the two germline ends. CDR3 length: 14 amino acids. The CDR3 nucleotides read TGTGCCAGCAGCCCTATCACGTCAGGGACCGAAGCTTTCTTT. As protein: CASSPITSGTEAFF.

The chain has TRBV29-1 and TRBJ1-2; 9 bases map to TRBD1. Trimming at V came to 7 bases and at J to 4 bases, leaving 10 bases not matched to a gene. Germline CDR1 is SQVTM and CDR2 is ANQGSEA. The CDR3 spans 14 residues. The CDR3 DNA sequence: TGCAGCGGTCTTGGGACAGGGACTGCCTATGGCTACACCTTC. Its translation is CSGLGTGTAYGYTF.

The genes are TRBV27 and TRBJ1-5; no clear D. The CDR3 has 14 residues. With 5 bases removed from V and 6 bases from J, the gap between germline ends came to 14 bases. Germline V gene lookup returns CDR1 MNHEY and CDR2 SMNVEV (reference sequence). The CDR3 is CASSVGGSGQPQHF. The CDR3 region has the DNA TGTGCCAGCAGTGTGGGTGGGTCTGGTCAGCCCCAGCATTTT.

The V gene is TRBV20-1, the J gene TRBJ2-3; 11 positions agree with TRBD2. The CDR3 extends over 15 amino acids. CDR1 is DFQATT, CDR2 SNEGSKA, per germline (reference sequence). Losses at the gene ends were 5 bases for V and 5 bases for J; bases not matched to a gene: 9. This CDR3 reads CSAEMTSGTVDTQYF. The CDR3 DNA reads as TGCAGTGCTGAGATGACTAGCGGGACAGTAGATACGCAGTATTTT.

The chain combines TRBV14 with TRBJ2-3; tentatively, D is TRBD1 (6 bases). CDR1 SGHDN and CDR2 FVKESK come from the germline V gene. Trimming pared 0 bases from V and 8 bases from J, leaving 12 bases between. CDR3 length equals 14 residues. CDR3 sequence: CASSQDPRGATQYF. The CDR3 DNA follows: TGTGCCAGCAGCCAAGATCCCAGGGGAGCTACGCAGTATTTT.

This clonotype was picked up a small number of times. The rearrangement links TRBV20-1 to TRBJ2-7; tentative D call: TRBD1 (5 bases). Germline lookup yields CDR1 DFQATT and CDR2 SNEGSKA (reference sequence). The CDR3 length is 10 residues. The CDR3 nucleotides are TGCATTAGGGGAATGTACGAGCAGTACTTC. Protein: CIRGMYEQYF.

This clonotype was detected only a few times. The CDR3 coding sequence is TGCAGTGCTAAACATAACTATGGCTACACCTTC. Translation gives CSAKHNYGYTF. The rearrangement links TRBV20-1 to TRBJ1-2; D gene ambiguous. The CDR3 covers 11 residues. The germline V and J ends were trimmed by 4 bases and 1 base, with 4 bases remaining between them. CDR1 is DFQATT, CDR2 SNEGSKA, per germline (reference sequence).

This clonotype came up once. The genes are TRBV29-1 and TRBJ1-1, with D unresolved. From germline, CDR1 is SQVTM and CDR2 ANQGSEA. This CDR3 has 13 amino acids. Trimming shortened V by 4 bases and J by 1 base, and 10 bases separated the two germline ends. The CDR3 nucleotides are TGCAGCGTTGGGGGAAGAGGGAACACTGAAGCTTTCTTT. Amino acids: CSVGGRGNTEAFF.

CDR3 in amino acids: CASSYSARGGWDTQYF. CDR3 nucleotides: TGTGCCAGCAGTTACTCTGCCAGGGGTGGATGGGATACGCAGTATTTT. The chain recombines TRBV6-5 with TRBJ2-3; possibly TRBD1 for D (6 bases). The CDR3 covers 16 residues. CDR1 and CDR2 from the germline V gene are MNHEY and SVGAGI. V was trimmed by 0 bases and J by 6 bases, leaving 16 bases between them.

Turning to this clonotype: A single base separates this from a much larger clone, so it may be a read error. The chain joins TRBV7-9 to TRBJ2-7; TRBD1 matches 9 bases. TRBJ2-5 explains the end of the DNA better; the J call may be wrong. CDR3 size: 14 residues. Germline V gives CDR1 SEHNR, CDR2 FQNEAQ (reference sequence). The CDR3 nucleotides read TGTGCCAGCAGCTCGACAGGGGGAGACGAGACCCAGTACTTC. The encoded protein is CASSSTGGDETQYF.

The rearrangement uses TRBV29-1 and TRBJ1-2; 7 positions match TRBD1. Germline V gene data show CDR1 as SQVTM and CDR2 as ANQGSEA. Losses at the gene ends were 3 bases for V and 6 bases for J; bases not matched to a gene: 7. The CDR3 contains 13 residues. In DNA, the CDR3 is TGCAGCGTTGACCATAGAGGGGGCGATGGCTACACCTTC. Translating it yields CSVDHRGGDGYTF.

This clonotype was counted only a few times. The chain links TRBV28 to TRBJ2-5; D may correspond to TRBD1 or TRBD2 (5 bases each). V was shortened by 6 bases and J by 2 bases, with 10 bases between the two germline ends. The germline gives CDR1 MDHEN, CDR2 SYDVKM. This CDR3 spans 13 amino acids. This CDR3 reads CASRFWGQETQYF. In DNA form, the CDR3 reads TGTGCCAGCAGGTTCTGGGGGCAAGAGACCCAGTACTTC. The full variable domain, its missing parts supplied by reference TRBV28 and TRBJ2-5, is DVKVTQSSRYLVKRTGEKVFLECVQDMDHENMFWYRQDPGLGLRLIYFSYDVKMKEKGDIPEGYSVSREKKERFSLILESASTNQTSMYLCASRFWGQETQYFGPGTRLLVL.

The chain is built from TRBV7-6 and TRBJ2-7, with TRBD2 matching 15 bases. The CDR3 has 18 residues. Germline CDR1 and CDR2: SGHVS and FNYEAQ. Trimming at V came to 5 bases and at J to 0 bases, leaving 8 bases not matched to a gene. The CDR3 protein is CASSPRGLAGGSSYEQYF. CDR3 nucleotides: TGTGCCAGCAGCCCACGGGGACTAGCGGGGGGAAGCTCCTACGAGCAGTACTTC.

This clonotype was seen a single time. V gene TRBV4-1 combines with J gene TRBJ2-7, with 8 positions matching TRBD2. Germline CDR1 is MGHRA and CDR2 is YSYEKL. Trimming removed 4 bases from V and 4 bases from J; junction bases left unmatched: 12. The CDR3 covers 16 residues. This CDR3 is CASSPKSTGGPYEQYF. CDR3 nucleotide sequence: TGCGCCAGCAGCCCCAAGAGTACGGGAGGGCCGTACGAGCAGTACTTC.

V is TRBV7-2 and J is TRBJ1-2; 8 bases agree with TRBD1. Germline V gives CDR1 SGHTA, CDR2 FQGNSA. This CDR3 has 13 amino acids. V was clipped by 5 bases and J by 5 bases; unmatched bases: 4. This chain's CDR3 is CASSPGGQYGYTF. In DNA form, the CDR3 reads TGTGCCAGCAGCCCAGGGGGCCAATATGGCTACACCTTC.

This clonotype has a handful of counts. The chain combines TRBV5-4 with TRBJ1-2; D not certain. V gave up 0 bases and J gave up 5 bases, with 11 bases separating them. The germline CDR1 and CDR2 sequences are SGHNT and YYREEE (reference sequence). The CDR3 length is 14 residues. CDR3 coding DNA: TGTGCCAGCAGCTTGGCCAAGGCAGCTTATGGCTACACCTTC. This gives the protein CASSLAKAAYGYTF. The whole variable domain, remainder taken from reference TRBV5-4 and TRBJ1-2, is ETGVTQSPTHLIKTRGQQVTLRCSSQSGHNTVSWYQQALGQGPQFIFQYYREEENGRGNFPPRFSGLQFPNYSSELNVNALELDDSALYLCASSLAKAAYGYTFGSGTRLTVV.

A word on this clonotype: A junction boundary mismatches the germline segment, possibly from a read error. V and J are TRBV7-6 and TRBJ2-5; D is uncertain. The CDR3 consists of 13 residues. The germline V gene encodes CDR1 SGHVS and CDR2 FNYEAQ. The CDR3 sequence: CAGSLELSETQYF. CDR3 DNA sequence: TGTGCCGGCAGCTTGGAGTTATCCGAGACCCAGTACTTC.

The rearrangement links TRBV27 to TRBJ2-1; D might be TRBD1 (5 bases). Between the trimmed V and J ends, which lost 6 bases and 8 bases, there was a span of 8 bases. Looked up from germline, CDR1 is MNHEY and CDR2 is SMNVEV (reference sequence). The CDR3 has 11 amino acids. CDR3 sequence reads: CASRQVYEQFF. CDR3 in DNA: TGTGCCAGCAGACAGGTCTATGAGCAGTTCTTC.

CDR3 in DNA: TGTGCCAGCAGCTCTGATAGCGGGGGGGGGTACAATGAGCAGTTCTTC. Translated: CASSSDSGGGYNEQFF. The chain is built from TRBV7-2 and TRBJ2-1; TRBD2 aligns across 11 bases. CDR3 length: 16 amino acids. With V trimmed by 4 bases and J by 4 bases, 6 bases remained unmatched. Germline-derived CDR1 and CDR2 are SGHTA and FQGNSA. The full variable domain, completed using reference TRBV7-2 and TRBJ2-1, is GAGVSQSPSNKVTEKGKDVELRCDPISGHTALYWYRQSLGQGLEFLIYFQGNSAPDKSGLPSDRFSAERTGGSVSTLTIQRTQQEDSAVYLCASSSDSGGGYNEQFFGPGTRLTVL.

This clonotype has more than one count but fewer than ten. J is TRBJ1-3 and V is TRBV29-1; D is undetermined. Per germline, CDR1 SQVTM and CDR2 ANQGSEA. The CDR3 runs 11 residues. The ends were cut back, 7 bases at V and 4 bases at J, with 8 bases in the middle. The CDR3 bases are TGCAGCGCCGACGGGGGAAACACCATATATTTT. It translates to CSADGGNTIYF.

The V call is TRBV7-2, the J call TRBJ1-2, with 9 bases that match TRBD1. V gave up 7 bases and J gave up 5 bases; unmatched junction bases: 2. This CDR3 spans 12 amino acids. CDR1 is SGHTA and CDR2 is FQGNSA in the germline V gene. The CDR3 here is CASTDRGYGYTF. For the CDR3, the DNA is TGTGCCAGCACCGACAGGGGGTATGGCTACACCTTC.

This clonotype was seen only once. As DNA, the CDR3 is TGTGCCAGCAGCCCCCCAGGGCGGGGGGGCCCTAATGAGCAGTTCTTC. Its protein is CASSPPGRGGPNEQFF. The rearrangement uses TRBV3-1 and TRBJ2-1; TRBD2 matches at 9 bases. Trimming took 4 bases from V and 7 from J; bases not matched to a gene: 11. CDR1 is LGHDT and CDR2 is YNNKEL in the germline V gene (reference sequence). The CDR3 spans 16 residues.

This rearrangement joins TRBV12-3 or TRBV12-4 to TRBJ1-2; D is ambiguous. V lost 2 bases and J lost 6, with 7 bases in between. There are 12 residues in the CDR3. The CDR3 spells CASSLLGDGYTF. In DNA, the CDR3 is TGTGCCAGCAGTTTACTAGGTGATGGCTACACCTTC.

The gene calls are TRBV5-1 and TRBJ2-1; the match to TRBD1 covers 8 bases. The CDR3 is 13 amino acids. Germline trimming cut 5 bases from V and 6 bases from J; bases unmatched to any gene: 4. The germline gives CDR1 SGHRS, CDR2 YFSETQ. The CDR3 DNA sequence: TGCGCCAGCAGTAGGACAGGGTCCAATGAGCAGTTCTTC. Its translation is CASSRTGSNEQFF.

This chain uses TRBV5-1 with TRBJ2-3, with TRBD2 as a possible D gene (5 bases). The CDR3 spans 15 residues. Germline V CDR1 and CDR2: SGHRS, YFSETQ. The germline V and J ends were trimmed by 5 bases and 5 bases, with 18 bases remaining between them. This CDR3 reads CASRAQPIGEDTQYF. The CDR3 nucleotides read TGCGCCAGCAGAGCGCAGCCGATCGGGGAAGATACGCAGTATTTT.